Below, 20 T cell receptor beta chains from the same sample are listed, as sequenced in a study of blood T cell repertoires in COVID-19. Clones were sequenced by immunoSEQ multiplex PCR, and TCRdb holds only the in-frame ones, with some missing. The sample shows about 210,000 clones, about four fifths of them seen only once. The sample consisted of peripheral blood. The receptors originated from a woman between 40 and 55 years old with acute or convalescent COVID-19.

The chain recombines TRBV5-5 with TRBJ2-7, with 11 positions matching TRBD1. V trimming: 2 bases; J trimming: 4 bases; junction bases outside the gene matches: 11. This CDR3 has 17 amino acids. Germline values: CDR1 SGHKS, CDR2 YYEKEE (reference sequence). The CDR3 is CASSFRPPGQGVYEQYF. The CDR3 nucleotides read TGTGCCAGCAGCTTCCGCCCCCCGGGACAGGGGGTTTACGAGCAGTACTTC.

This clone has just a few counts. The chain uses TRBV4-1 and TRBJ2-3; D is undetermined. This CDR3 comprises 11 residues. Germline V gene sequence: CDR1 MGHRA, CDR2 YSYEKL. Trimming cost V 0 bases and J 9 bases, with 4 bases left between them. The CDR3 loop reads CASSQDETQYF. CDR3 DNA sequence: TGCGCCAGCAGCCAAGATGAGACGCAGTATTTT.

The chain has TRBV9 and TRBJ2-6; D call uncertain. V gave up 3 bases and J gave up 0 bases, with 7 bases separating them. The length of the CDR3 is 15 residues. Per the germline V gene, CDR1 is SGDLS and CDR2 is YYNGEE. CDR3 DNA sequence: TGTGCCAGCAGCGCGAGAAGCTCTGGGGCCAACGTCCTGACTTTC. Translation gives CASSARSSGANVLTF. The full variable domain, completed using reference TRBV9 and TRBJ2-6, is DSGVTQTPKHLITATGQRVTLRCSPRSGDLSVYWYQQSLDQGLQFLIQYYNGEERAKGNILERFSAQQFPDLHSELNLSSLELGDSALYFCASSARSSGANVLTFGAGSRLTVL.

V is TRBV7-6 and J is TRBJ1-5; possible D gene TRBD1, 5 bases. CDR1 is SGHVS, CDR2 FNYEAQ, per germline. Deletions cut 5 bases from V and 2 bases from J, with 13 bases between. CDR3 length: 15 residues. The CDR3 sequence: CASSPGGGGNQPQHF. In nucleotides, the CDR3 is TGTGCCAGCAGCCCGGGCGGGGGTGGCAATCAGCCCCAGCATTTT. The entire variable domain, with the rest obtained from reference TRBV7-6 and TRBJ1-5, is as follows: GAGVSQSPRYKVTKRGQDVALRCDPISGHVSLYWYRQALGQGPEFLTYFNYEAQQDKSGLPNDRFSAERPEGSISTLTIQRTEQRDSAMYRCASSPGGGGNQPQHFGDGTRLSIL.

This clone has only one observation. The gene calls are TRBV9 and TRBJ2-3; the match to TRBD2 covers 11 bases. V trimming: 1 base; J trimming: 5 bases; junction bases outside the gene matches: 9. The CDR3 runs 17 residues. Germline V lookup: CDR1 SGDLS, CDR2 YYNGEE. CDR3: CASSVPRSGRAGDTQYF. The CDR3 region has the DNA TGTGCCAGCAGCGTACCGCGTAGCGGGAGGGCCGGAGATACGCAGTATTTT.

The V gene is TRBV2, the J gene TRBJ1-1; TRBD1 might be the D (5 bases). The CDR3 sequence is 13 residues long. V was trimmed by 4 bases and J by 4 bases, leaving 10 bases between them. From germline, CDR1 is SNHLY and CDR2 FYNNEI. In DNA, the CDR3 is TGTGCCAGCAGTGGTTCGGGGGTCACTGAAGCTTTCTTT. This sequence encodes CASSGSGVTEAFF.

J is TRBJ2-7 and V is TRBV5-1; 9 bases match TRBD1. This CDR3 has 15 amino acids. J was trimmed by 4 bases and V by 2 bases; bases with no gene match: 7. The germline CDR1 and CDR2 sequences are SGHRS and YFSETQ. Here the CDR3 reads CASSFTGTGRYEQYF. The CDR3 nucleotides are TGCGCCAGCAGCTTCACCGGGACAGGGCGATACGAGCAGTACTTC.

CDR3 nucleotide sequence: TGTGCCTGGAGTCCCAGGGATCTTGAAGCTTTCTTT. Amino acid sequence: CAWSPRDLEAFF. The chain recombines TRBV30 with TRBJ1-1, with D tentatively TRBD1 (5 bases). From germline, CDR1 is GTSNPN and CDR2 SVGIG (reference sequence). The CDR3 length is 12 residues. V lost 2 bases to trimming and J lost 7 bases, with 11 bases between them.

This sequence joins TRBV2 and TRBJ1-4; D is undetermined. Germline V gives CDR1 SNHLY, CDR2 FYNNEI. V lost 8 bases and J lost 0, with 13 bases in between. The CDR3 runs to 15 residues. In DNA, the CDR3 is TGTGCCAGCGAAACTGACGGAGCAACTAATGAAAAACTGTTTTTT. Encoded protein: CASETDGATNEKLFF.

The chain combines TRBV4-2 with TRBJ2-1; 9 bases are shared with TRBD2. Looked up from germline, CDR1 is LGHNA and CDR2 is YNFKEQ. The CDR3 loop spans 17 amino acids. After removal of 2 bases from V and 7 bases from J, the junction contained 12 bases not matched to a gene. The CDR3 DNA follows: TGTGCCAGCAGCCAACAAAAGCCGGGACTAGCCCCTAATGAGCAGTTCTTC. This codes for CASSQQKPGLAPNEQFF.

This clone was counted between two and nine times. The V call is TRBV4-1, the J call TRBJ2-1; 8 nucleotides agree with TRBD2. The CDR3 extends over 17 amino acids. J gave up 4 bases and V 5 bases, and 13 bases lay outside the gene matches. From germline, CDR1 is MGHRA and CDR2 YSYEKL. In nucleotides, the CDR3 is TGCGCCAGCAGCAAGGGGCAGCGGGAGCTGGGTTACAATGAGCAGTTCTTC. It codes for CASSKGQRELGYNEQFF.

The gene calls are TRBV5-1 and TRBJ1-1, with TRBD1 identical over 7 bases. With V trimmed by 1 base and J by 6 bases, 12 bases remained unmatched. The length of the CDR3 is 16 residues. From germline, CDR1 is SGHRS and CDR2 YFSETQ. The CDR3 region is CASSLMYRGSVSEAFF. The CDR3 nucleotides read TGCGCCAGCAGCTTGATGTACAGGGGCAGTGTTTCTGAAGCTTTCTTT.

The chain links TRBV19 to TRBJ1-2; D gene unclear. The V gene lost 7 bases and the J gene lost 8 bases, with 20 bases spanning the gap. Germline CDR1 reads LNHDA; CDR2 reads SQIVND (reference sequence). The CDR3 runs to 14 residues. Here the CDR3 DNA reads TGTGCCAGTACCCAACCCGGGGTACGAGAGGGCTACACCTTC. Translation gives CASTQPGVREGYTF.

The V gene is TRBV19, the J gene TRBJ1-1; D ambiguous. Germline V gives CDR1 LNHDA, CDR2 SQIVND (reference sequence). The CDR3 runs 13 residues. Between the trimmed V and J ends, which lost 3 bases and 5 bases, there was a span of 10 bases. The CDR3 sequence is CASSMREPTEAFF. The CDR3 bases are TGTGCCAGTAGTATGAGGGAGCCGACTGAAGCTTTCTTT.

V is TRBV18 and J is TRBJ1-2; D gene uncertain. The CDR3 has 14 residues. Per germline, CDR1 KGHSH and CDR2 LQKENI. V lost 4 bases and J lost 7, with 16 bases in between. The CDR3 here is CASSQQRRGSGYTF. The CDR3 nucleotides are TGTGCCAGCTCACAGCAAAGACGGGGAAGTGGCTACACCTTC.

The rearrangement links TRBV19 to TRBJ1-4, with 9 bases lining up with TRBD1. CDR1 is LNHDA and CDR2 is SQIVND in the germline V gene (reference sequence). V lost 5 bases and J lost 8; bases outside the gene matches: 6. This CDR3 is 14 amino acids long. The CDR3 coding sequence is TGTGCCAGTAGTTACAGGGGGCGGAAGGAAAAACTGTTTTTT. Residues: CASSYRGRKEKLFF.

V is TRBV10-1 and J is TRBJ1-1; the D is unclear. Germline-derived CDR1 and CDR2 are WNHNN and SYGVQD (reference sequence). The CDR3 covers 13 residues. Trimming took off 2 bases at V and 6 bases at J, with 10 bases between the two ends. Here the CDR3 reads CASSERLGAEAFF. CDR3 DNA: TGCGCCAGCAGTGAGAGACTCGGCGCTGAAGCTTTCTTT.

In DNA, the CDR3 is TGTGCCAGCAGTTTATATGAAGCGGGAGGTGCATGGGGCACCGGGGAGCTGTTTTTT. Its translation is CASSLYEAGGAWGTGELFF. V gene TRBV27 combines with J gene TRBJ2-2, with 9 nucleotides matching TRBD2. The CDR3 loop spans 19 amino acids. The germline V gene has CDR1 MNHEY and CDR2 SMNVEV (reference sequence). The V and J ends lost 1 base and 4 bases, in that order; junction bases with no gene match: 13.

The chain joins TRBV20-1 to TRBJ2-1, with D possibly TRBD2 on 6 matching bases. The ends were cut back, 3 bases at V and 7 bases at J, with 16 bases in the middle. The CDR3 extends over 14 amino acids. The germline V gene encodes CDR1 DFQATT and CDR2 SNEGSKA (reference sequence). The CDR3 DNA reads TGCAGTGCTAGTTGGGACTCCCGAGGAAATGAGCAGTTCTTC. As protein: CSASWDSRGNEQFF.

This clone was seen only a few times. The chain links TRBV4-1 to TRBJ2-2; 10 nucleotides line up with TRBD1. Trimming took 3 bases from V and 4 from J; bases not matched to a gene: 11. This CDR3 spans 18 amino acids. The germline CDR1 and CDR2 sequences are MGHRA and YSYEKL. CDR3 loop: CASSQGGQGGTLTGELFF. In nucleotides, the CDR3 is TGCGCCAGCAGCCAGGGAGGACAGGGGGGAACCCTCACCGGGGAGCTGTTTTTT.